The clone carrying this TCR beta chain was seen a few times. The data were taken from a study of blood T cell repertoires in COVID-19. Study information: Whether acute or convalescent, the COVID-19 samples came from the United States, Italy and Spain. T cells, B-cell-depleted T cells, or PBMCs supplied cDNA or gDNA.

Generated by immunoSEQ multiplex PCR, the TCRdb table keeps only in-frame clones and is missing some. The sample holds some 170,000 clones, 76% seen once. This receptor was taken from a woman aged 45-65 years with active or convalescent COVID-19. Sequencing was performed on peripheral blood.

The CDR3 sequence: CASSYQGIDGYTF. The CDR3 DNA follows: TGTGCCAGCAGCTATCAGGGAATTGATGGCTACACCTTC. V is TRBV5-5 and J is TRBJ1-2, with D maybe TRBD1 (5 bases). This CDR3 is 13 amino acids long. Germline assignment: CDR1 SGHKS and CDR2 YYEKEE (reference sequence). Trimming removed 3 bases from V and 6 bases from J, with 12 bases in between.